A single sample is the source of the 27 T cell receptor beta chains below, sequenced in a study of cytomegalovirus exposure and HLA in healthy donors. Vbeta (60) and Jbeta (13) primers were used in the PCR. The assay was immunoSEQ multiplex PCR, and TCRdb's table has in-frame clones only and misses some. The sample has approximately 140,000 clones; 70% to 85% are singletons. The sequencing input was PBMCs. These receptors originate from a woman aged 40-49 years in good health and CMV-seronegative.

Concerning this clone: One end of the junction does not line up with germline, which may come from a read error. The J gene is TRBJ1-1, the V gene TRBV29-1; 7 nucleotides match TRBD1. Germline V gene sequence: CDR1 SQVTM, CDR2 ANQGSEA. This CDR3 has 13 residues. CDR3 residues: CSVEGQANIEAFF. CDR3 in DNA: TGCAGCGTGGAAGGACAGGCTAATATTGAAGCTTTCTTT.

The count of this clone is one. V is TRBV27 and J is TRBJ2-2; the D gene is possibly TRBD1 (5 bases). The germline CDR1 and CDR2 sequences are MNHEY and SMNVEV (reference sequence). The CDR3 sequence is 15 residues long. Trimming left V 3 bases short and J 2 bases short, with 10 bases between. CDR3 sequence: CASSFSRVNTGELFF. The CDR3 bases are TGTGCCAGCAGTTTTAGCAGGGTTAACACCGGGGAGCTGTTTTTT.

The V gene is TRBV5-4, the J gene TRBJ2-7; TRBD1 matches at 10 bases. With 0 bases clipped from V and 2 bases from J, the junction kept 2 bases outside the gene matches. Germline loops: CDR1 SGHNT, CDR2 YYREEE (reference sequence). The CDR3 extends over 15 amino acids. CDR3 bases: TGTGCCAGCAGCTTGGCCGGACAGGGGGCCTACGAGCAGTACTTC. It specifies CASSLAGQGAYEQYF.

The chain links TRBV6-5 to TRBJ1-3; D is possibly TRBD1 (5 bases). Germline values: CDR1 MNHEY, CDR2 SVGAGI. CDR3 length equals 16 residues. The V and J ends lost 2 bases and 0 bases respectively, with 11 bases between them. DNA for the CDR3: TGTGCCAGCAGTTACCTGGGACTACACTCTGGAAACACCATATATTTT. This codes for CASSYLGLHSGNTIYF.

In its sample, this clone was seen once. CDR3 amino acids: CASSFLAANNEQFF. Written as DNA, the CDR3 is TGTGCCAGCAGCTTCCTAGCCGCGAACAATGAGCAGTTCTTC. The chain couples TRBV5-4 to TRBJ2-1, with D maybe TRBD2 (5 bases). Trimming removed 2 bases at V and 5 bases at J, with 11 bases between. Germline loops: CDR1 SGHNT, CDR2 YYREEE (reference sequence). CDR3 length: 14 residues.

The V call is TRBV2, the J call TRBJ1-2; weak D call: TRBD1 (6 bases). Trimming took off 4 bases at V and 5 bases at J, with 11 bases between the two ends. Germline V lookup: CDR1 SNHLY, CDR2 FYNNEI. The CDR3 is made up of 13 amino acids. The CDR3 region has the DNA TGTGCCAGCAGTGCGGACAGCTATTATGGCTACACCTTC. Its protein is CASSADSYYGYTF.

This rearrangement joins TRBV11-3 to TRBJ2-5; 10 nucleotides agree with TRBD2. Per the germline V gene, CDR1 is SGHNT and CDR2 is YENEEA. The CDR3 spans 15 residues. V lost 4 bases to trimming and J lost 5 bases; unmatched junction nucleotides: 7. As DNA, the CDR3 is TGTGCCAGCAGCTCAGGACTAGCGGAATGGGAGACCCAGTACTTC. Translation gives CASSSGLAEWETQYF.

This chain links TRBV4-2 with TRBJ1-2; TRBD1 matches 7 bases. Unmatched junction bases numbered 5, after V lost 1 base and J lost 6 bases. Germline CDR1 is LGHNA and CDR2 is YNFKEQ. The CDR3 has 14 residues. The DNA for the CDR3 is TGTGCCAGCAGCCAAGTTCTCACAGGGGATGGCTACACCTTC. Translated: CASSQVLTGDGYTF.

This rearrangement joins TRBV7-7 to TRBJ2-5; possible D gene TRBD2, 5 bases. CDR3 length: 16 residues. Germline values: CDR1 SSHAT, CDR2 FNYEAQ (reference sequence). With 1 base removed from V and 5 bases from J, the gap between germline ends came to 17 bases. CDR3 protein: CASSLGTFGGWETQYF. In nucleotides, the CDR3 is TGTGCCAGCAGCTTAGGAACCTTTGGCGGGTGGGAGACCCAGTACTTC.

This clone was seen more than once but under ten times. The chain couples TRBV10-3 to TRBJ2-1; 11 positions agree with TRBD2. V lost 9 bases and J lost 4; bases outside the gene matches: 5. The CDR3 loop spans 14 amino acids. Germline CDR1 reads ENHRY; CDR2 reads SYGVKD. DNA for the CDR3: TGTGCCATAGGGCTAGCGGGAGGTTACAATGAGCAGTTCTTC. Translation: CAIGLAGGYNEQFF.

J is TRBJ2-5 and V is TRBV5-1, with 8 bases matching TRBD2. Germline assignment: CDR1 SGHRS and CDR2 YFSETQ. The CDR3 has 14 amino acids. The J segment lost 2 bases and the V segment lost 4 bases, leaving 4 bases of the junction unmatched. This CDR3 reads CASSTGTSQETQYF. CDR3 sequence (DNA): TGCGCCAGCAGCACAGGGACTAGTCAAGAGACCCAGTACTTC.

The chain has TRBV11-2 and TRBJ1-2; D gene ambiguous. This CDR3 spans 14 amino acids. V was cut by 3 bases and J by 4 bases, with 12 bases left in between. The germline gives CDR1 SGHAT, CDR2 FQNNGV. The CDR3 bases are TGTGCCAGCAGCTTCTTGCAGCGTTCCTATGGCTACACCTTC. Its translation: CASSFLQRSYGYTF.

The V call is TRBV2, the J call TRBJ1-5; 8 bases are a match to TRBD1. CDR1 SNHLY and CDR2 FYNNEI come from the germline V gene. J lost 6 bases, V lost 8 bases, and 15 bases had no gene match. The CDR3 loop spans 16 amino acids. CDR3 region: CASAQGAGNFGQPQHF. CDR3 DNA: TGTGCCAGCGCCCAGGGGGCGGGCAACTTTGGTCAGCCCCAGCATTTT.

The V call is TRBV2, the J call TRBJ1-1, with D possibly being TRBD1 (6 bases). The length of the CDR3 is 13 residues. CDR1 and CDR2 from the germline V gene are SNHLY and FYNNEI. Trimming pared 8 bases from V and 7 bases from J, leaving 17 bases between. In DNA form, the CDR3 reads TGTGCCAGCCTTTTTAGCAGACAGGATGAAGCTTTCTTT. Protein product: CASLFSRQDEAFF.

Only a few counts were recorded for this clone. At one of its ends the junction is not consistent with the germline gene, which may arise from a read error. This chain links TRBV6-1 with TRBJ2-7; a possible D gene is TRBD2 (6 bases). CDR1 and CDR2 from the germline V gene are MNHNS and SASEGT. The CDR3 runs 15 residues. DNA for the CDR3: TGTGCCAGCAGCGAAGGCGGGACCGACGCCTACGAGCAGTACTTC. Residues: CASSEGGTDAYEQYF.

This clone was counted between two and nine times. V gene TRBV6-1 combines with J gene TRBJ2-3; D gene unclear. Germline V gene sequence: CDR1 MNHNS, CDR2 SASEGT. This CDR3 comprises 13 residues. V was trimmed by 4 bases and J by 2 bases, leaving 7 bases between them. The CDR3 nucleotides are TGTGCCAGCAGTGTAACAGCCACAGATACGCAGTATTTT. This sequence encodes CASSVTATDTQYF.

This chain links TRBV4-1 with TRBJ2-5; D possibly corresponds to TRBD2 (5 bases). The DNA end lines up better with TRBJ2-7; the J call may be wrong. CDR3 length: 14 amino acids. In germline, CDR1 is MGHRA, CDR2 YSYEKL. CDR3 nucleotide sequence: TGCGCCAGCAGCCCCGCCCGGGGTACCTACGAGCAGTACTTC. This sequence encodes CASSPARGTYEQYF.

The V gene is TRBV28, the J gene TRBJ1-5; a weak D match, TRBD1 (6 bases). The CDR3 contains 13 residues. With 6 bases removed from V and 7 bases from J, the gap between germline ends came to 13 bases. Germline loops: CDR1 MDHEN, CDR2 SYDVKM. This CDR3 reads CASSYFQGQPQHF. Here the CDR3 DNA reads TGTGCCAGCAGCTATTTTCAGGGGCAGCCCCAGCATTTT.

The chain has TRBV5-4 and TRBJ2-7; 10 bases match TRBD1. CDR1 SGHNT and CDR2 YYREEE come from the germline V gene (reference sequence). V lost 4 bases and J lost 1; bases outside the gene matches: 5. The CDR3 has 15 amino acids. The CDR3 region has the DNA TGTGCCAGCAGCCGCCGACAGGGGGCGTCCTACGAGCAGTACTTC. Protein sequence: CASSRRQGASYEQYF. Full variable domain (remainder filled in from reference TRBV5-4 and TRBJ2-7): ETGVTQSPTHLIKTRGQQVTLRCSSQSGHNTVSWYQQALGQGPQFIFQYYREEENGRGNFPPRFSGLQFPNYSSELNVNALELDDSALYLCASSRRQGASYEQYFGPGTRLTVT.

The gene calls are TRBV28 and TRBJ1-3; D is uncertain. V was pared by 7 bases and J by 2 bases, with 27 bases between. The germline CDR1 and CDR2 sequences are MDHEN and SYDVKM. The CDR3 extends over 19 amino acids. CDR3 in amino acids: CASNPPPALGRRAGNTIYF. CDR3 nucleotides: TGTGCCAGCAACCCACCCCCTGCCCTTGGGAGGCGGGCTGGAAACACCATATATTTT.

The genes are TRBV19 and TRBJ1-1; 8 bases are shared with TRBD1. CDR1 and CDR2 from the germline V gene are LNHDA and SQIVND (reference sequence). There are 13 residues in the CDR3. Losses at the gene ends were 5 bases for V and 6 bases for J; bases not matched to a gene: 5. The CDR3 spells CASSSGQGAEAFF. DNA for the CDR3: TGTGCCAGTAGTTCCGGACAGGGCGCTGAAGCTTTCTTT.

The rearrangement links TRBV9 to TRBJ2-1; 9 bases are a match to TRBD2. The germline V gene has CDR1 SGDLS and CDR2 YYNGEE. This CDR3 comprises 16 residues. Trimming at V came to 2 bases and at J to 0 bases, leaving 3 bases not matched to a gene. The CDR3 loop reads CASSVHSGSSYNEQFF. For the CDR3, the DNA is TGTGCCAGCAGCGTCCATAGCGGGAGCTCCTACAATGAGCAGTTCTTC. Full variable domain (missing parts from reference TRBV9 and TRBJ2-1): DSGVTQTPKHLITATGQRVTLRCSPRSGDLSVYWYQQSLDQGLQFLIQYYNGEERAKGNILERFSAQQFPDLHSELNLSSLELGDSALYFCASSVHSGSSYNEQFFGPGTRLTVL.

The CDR3 DNA reads TGTGCCAGTAAGCCAGGGTTCGGGGGCTACACCTTC. Residues: CASKPGFGGYTF. The chain combines TRBV25-1 with TRBJ1-2; the D gene is possibly TRBD1 (5 bases). The germline CDR1 and CDR2 sequences are MGHDK and SYGVNS. The CDR3 extends over 12 amino acids. Trimming pared 9 bases from V and 8 bases from J, leaving 16 bases between.

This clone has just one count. In DNA, the CDR3 is TGTGCCAGCAGTGAGTGGGGACAGTACGAGCAGTACTTC. Amino acids: CASSEWGQYEQYF. The chain has TRBV2 and TRBJ2-7, with 7 bases lining up with TRBD1. This CDR3 contains 13 residues. The germline V gene has CDR1 SNHLY and CDR2 FYNNEI. J lost 4 bases, V lost 3 bases, and 3 bases had no gene match. Full variable domain (outside the CDR3, taken from reference TRBV2 and TRBJ2-7): EPEVTQTPSHQVTQMGQEVILRCVPISNHLYFYWYRQILGQKVEFLVSFYNNEISEKSEIFDDQFSVERPDGSNFTLKIRSTKLEDSAMYFCASSEWGQYEQYFGPGTRLTVT.

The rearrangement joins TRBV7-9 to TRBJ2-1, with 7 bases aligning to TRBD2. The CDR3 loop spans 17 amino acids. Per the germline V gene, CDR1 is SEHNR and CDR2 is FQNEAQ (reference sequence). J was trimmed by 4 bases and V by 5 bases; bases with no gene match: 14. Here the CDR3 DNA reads TGTGCCAGCAGCCGACCTCCAGGGCGGGAGAGGTACAATGAGCAGTTCTTC. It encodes CASSRPPGRERYNEQFF.

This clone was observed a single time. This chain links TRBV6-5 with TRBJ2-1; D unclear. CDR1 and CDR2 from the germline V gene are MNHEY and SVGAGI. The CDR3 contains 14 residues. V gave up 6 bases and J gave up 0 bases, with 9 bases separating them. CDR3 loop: CASSQLNSYNEQFF. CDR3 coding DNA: TGTGCCAGCAGCCAGTTAAACTCCTACAATGAGCAGTTCTTC.

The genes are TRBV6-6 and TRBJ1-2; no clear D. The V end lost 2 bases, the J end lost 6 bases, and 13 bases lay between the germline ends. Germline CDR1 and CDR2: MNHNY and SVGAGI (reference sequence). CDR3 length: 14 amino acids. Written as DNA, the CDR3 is TGTGCCAGCAGTTACGCCGAGGGTCCGAATGGCTACACCTTC. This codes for CASSYAEGPNGYTF.